What follows are 5 T cell receptor beta chains derived from one specimen sequenced in a study of cytomegalovirus exposure and HLA in healthy donors. The PCR contained 60 Vbeta and 13 Jbeta primers. Method: immunoSEQ multiplex PCR; TCRdb's copy keeps in-frame clones and lacks some. Altogether about 200,000 clones are present, 75% to 85% being singletons, with the ten largest covering approximately 0.39%. Sequencing used PBMCs. These TCRs come from a male donor in good health and CMV-seropositive.

The genes are TRBV4-1 and TRBJ2-7, with D possibly TRBD2 on 6 matching bases. CDR3 length equals 15 residues. The V and J ends lost 0 bases and 0 bases respectively, with 9 bases between them. Germline CDR1 MGHRA, CDR2 YSYEKL. CDR3 in amino acids: CASSQEGTDSYEQYF. The CDR3 DNA is TGCGCCAGCAGCCAAGAAGGGACTGACTCCTACGAGCAGTACTTC.

This clone was counted a single time. V gene TRBV2 combines with J gene TRBJ2-2; D might be TRBD2 (5 bases). V shed 5 bases and J shed 4 bases, with 14 bases lying between them. There are 15 residues in the CDR3. Germline V CDR1 and CDR2: SNHLY, FYNNEI. CDR3 DNA: TGTGCCAGCAGTCTGACGACTACAAGCACCGGGGAGCTGTTTTTT. This encodes CASSLTTTSTGELFF.

The chain carries TRBV7-8 and TRBJ2-7; a possible D gene is TRBD2 (6 bases). V was cut by 0 bases and J by 1 base, with 10 bases left in between. Germline values: CDR1 SGHVS, CDR2 FQNEAQ. The CDR3 has 15 residues. DNA for the CDR3: TGTGCCAGCAGCTTAGCGGGGGGTAGATCCTACGAGCAGTACTTC. This sequence encodes CASSLAGGRSYEQYF. The variable domain in full, with the rest retrieved from reference TRBV7-8 and TRBJ2-7, is GAGVSQSPRYKVAKRGQDVALRCDPISGHVSLFWYQQALGQGPEFLTYFQNEAQLDKSGLPSDRFFAERPEGSVSTLKIQRTQQEDSAVYLCASSLAGGRSYEQYFGPGTRLTVT.

Details on this clone: The same CDR3 arises from other DNA sequences in this sample as well. The chain uses TRBV5-4 and TRBJ1-6; D might be TRBD1 (5 bases). Germline assignment: CDR1 SGHNT and CDR2 YYREEE (reference sequence). The CDR3 runs 14 residues. V dropped 0 bases and J dropped 8 bases, with 9 bases sitting between them. The CDR3 sequence: CASSLGRGDSPLHF. CDR3 DNA: TGTGCCAGCAGCTTGGGACGGGGGGATTCACCCCTCCACTTT.

This chain connects TRBV5-4 to TRBJ2-2, with D possibly being TRBD1 (6 bases). Germline CDR1 reads SGHNT; CDR2 reads YYREEE (reference sequence). V shed 2 bases and J shed 0 bases, with 14 bases lying between them. The CDR3 contains 17 residues. The CDR3: CASSFHPGQTNTGELFF. The DNA of the CDR3 is TGTGCCAGCAGCTTCCACCCCGGACAGACGAACACCGGGGAGCTGTTTTTT.